This entry is about one T cell receptor beta chain. What it binds is not known. CDR3 length: 14 amino acids. With 6 bases removed from V and 3 bases from J, the gap between germline ends came to 12 bases. The germline V gene encodes CDR1 MGHRA and CDR2 YSYEKL. The data were obtained in a study of a mutant IDH1 vaccine in newly diagnosed glioma. Study as a whole: Initiation of the vaccine course occurred 4-6 weeks after radiotherapy alone, or alongside temozolomide cycles. There were roughly 60% males and approximately 38% females among treated patients, whose mean age was about 41 years. Study observations and caveats: Pseudoprogression appeared unlinked to shifts in leading peripheral T cell clonotypes.

Libraries were prepared by immunoSEQ multiplex PCR; TCRdb keeps only in-frame clonotypes and omits some of them. The sample yields 40,000 or so clones, around 78% seen once. Time point described: week 5, during vaccination. Vaccine doses each comprised 300 ug of mutant IDH1 20-mer peptide, with topical imiquimod. The chain recombines TRBV4-1 with TRBJ1-5; the D gene is possibly TRBD1 (6 bases). The sequenced sample was PBMCs, obtained from a glioma patient whose treatment included an IDH1 peptide vaccine. The origin of this receptor is a middle-aged man with glioma. The CDR3 coding sequence is TGCGCCAGCAGTCGGGGGGGCGTCAATCAGCCCCAGCATTTT. It codes for CASSRGGVNQPQHF.